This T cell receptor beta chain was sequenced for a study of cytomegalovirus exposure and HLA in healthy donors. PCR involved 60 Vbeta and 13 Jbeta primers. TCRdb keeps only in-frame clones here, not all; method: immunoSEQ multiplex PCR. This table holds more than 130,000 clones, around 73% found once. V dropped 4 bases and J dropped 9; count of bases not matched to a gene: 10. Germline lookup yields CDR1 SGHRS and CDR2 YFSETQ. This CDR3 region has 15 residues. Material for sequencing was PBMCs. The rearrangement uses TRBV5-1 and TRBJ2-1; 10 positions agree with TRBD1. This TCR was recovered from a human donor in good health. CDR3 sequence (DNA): TGCGCCAGCAGCCCTCTCGGACAGGGGGTATTTGAGCAGTTCTTC. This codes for CASSPLGQGVFEQFF.